This T cell receptor (beta chain) was identified during a study of blood T cell repertoires in COVID-19. Study-wide context: The United States, Italy and Spain were the sources of the acute and convalescent COVID-19 samples. T cells, B-cell-depleted T cells, or PBMCs provided the cDNA or gDNA that served as material.

Original analysis: Amplification of reference gene primers was used by the study to estimate nucleated cell counts. Sequencing used immunoSEQ multiplex PCR; TCRdb keeps in-frame clones, though not all of them. V, J and clone size derive from that table, while D and trimming were established from the DNA sequence. The sample lists around 240,000 clones; more than 75% were seen once. V lost 2 bases, J lost 4 bases, and 8 bases lay in between. Germline loops: CDR1 SGHVS, CDR2 FNYEAQ. The CDR3 extends over 13 amino acids. The sequence derives from a man aged 40-49 years with acute or convalescent COVID-19. The rearrangement uses TRBV7-6 and TRBJ1-1; a possible D gene is TRBD1 (5 bases). The source material was peripheral blood. The CDR3 nucleotides read TGTGCCAGCAGCTTAAGGCAGGGCACTGAAGCTTTCTTT. This encodes CASSLRQGTEAFF.